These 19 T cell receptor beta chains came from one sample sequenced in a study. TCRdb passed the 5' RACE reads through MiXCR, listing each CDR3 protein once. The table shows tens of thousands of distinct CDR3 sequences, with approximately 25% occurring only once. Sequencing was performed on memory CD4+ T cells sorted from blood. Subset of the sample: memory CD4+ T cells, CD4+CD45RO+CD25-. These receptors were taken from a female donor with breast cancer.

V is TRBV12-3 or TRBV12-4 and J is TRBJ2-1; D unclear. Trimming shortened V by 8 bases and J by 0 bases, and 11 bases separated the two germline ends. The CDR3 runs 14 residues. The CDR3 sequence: CASCQVSSYNEQFF. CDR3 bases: TGTGCCAGCTGCCAGGTTAGCTCCTACAATGAGCAGTTCTTC.

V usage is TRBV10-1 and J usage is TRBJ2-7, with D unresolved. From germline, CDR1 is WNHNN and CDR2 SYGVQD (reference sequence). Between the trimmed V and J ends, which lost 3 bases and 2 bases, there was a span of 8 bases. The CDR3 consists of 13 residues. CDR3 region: CASSENRAYEQYF. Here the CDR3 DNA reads TGCGCCAGCAGTGAAAACAGAGCCTACGAGCAGTACTTC.

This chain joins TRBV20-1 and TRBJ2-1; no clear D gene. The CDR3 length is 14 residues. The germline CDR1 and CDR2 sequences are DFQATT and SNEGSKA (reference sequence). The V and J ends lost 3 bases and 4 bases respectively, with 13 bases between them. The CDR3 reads CSARSRYLYNEQFF. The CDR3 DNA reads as TGCAGTGCTAGGTCAAGGTATCTTTACAATGAGCAGTTCTTC.

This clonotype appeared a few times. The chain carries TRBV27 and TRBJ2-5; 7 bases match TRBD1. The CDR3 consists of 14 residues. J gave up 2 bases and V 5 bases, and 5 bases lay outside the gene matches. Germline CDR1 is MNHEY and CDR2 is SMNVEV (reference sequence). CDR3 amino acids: CASSRQGQQETQYF. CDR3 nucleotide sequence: TGTGCCAGCAGTCGACAGGGTCAACAAGAGACCCAGTACTTC.

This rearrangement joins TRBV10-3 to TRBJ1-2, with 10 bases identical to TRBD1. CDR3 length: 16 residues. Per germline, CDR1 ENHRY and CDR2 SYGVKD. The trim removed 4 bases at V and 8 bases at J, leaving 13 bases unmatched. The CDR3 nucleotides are TGTGCCATCAGTGGAGACAGGGGGCTTCGGGGAGGCGGCTACACCTTC. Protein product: CAISGDRGLRGGGYTF.

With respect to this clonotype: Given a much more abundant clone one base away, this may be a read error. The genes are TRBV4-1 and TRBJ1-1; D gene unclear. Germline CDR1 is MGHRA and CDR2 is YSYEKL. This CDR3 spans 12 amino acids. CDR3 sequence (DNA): TGCACCAGCAGCCCGACGAACACTGAAGCTTTCTTT. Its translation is CTSSPTNTEAFF.

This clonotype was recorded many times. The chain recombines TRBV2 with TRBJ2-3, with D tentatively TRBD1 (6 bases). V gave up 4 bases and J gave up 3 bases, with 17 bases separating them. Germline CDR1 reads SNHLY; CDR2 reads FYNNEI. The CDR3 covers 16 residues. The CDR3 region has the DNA TGTGCCAGCAGTGCGGACAGTCGTATTGGTACAGATACGCAGTATTTT. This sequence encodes CASSADSRIGTDTQYF.

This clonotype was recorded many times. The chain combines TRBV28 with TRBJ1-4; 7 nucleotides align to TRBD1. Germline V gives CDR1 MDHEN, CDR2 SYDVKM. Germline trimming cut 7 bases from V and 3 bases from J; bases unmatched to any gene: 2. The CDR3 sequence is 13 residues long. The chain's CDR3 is CASTGQSNEKLFF. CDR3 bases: TGTGCCAGCACGGGACAGTCTAATGAAAAACTGTTTTTT.

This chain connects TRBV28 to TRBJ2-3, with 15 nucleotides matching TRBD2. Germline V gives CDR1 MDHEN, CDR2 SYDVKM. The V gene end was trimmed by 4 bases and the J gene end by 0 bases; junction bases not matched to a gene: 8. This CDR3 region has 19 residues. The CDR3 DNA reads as TGTGCCAGCAGTTCCGGGACTAGCGGGGGGCCCGCTAGCACAGATACGCAGTATTTT. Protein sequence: CASSSGTSGGPASTDTQYF.

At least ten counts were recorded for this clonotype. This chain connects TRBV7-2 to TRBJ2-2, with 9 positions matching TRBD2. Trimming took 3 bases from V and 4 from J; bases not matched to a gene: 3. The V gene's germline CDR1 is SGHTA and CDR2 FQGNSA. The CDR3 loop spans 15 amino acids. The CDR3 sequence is CASSFGGRATGELFF. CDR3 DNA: TGTGCCAGCAGCTTCGGCGGGAGGGCCACCGGGGAGCTGTTTTTT.

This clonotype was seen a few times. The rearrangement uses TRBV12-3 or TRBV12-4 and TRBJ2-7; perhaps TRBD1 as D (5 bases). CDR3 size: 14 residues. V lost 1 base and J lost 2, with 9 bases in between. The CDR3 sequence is CASSLGRDPYEQYF. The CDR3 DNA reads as TGTGCCAGCAGTTTAGGCAGGGATCCCTACGAGCAGTACTTC.

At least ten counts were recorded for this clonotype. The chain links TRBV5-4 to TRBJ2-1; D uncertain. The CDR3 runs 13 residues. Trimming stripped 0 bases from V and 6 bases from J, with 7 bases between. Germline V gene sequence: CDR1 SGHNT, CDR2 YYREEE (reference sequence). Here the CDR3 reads CASSLAPPNEQFF. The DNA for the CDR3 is TGTGCCAGCAGCTTGGCCCCACCCAATGAGCAGTTCTTC.

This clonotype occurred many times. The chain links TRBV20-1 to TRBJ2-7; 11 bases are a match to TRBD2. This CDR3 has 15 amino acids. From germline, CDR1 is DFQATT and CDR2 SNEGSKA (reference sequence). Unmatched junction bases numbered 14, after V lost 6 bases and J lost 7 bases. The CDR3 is CSAHTTSGTAWEQYF. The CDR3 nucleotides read TGCAGTGCCCATACGACTAGCGGGACGGCCTGGGAGCAGTACTTC.

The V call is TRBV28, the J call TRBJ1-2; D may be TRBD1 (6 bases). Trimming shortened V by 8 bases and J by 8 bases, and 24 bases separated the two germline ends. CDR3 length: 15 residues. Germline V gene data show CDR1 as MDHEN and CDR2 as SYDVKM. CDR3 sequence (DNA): TGTGCCAGCCGGGGGCAACTACGGACGGGCTTAGGCTACACCTTC. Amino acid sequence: CASRGQLRTGLGYTF.

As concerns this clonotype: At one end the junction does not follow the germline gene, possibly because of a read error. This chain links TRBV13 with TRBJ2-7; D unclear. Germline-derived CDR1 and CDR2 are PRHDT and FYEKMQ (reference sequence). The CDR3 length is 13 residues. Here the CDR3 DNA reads TGTACCAGCAGCCGACCCAGTTTGGACGAGCAGTACTTC. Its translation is CTSSRPSLDEQYF.

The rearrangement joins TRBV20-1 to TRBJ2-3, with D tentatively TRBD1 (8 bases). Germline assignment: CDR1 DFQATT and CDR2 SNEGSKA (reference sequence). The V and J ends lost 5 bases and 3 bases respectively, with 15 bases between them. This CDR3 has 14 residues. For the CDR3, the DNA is TGCAGTGCTCTAAACAGGGGGGGTACAGATACGCAGTATTTT. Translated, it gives CSALNRGGTDTQYF.

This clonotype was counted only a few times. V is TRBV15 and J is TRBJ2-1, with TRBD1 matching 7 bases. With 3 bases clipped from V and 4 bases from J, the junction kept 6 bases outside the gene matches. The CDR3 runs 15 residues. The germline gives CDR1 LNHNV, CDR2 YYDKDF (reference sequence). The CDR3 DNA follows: TGTGCCACCAGCAGTAGGGACAGCCAATACAATGAGCAGTTCTTC. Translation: CATSSRDSQYNEQFF.

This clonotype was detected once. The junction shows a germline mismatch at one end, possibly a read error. The CDR3 DNA follows: TGCGCCAGCAGTTTCAGGCAGGCCTACGAGCAGTACTTC. It specifies CASSFRQAYEQYF. The chain has TRBV27 and TRBJ2-7; no firm D call. CDR1 is MNHEY, CDR2 SMNVEV, per germline (reference sequence). CDR3 length: 13 residues.

CDR3: CASSLLGYQETQYF. The CDR3 DNA sequence: TGTGCCAGCAGTTTATTGGGGTACCAAGAGACCCAGTACTTC. This chain connects TRBV12-3 or TRBV12-4 to TRBJ2-5; D not certain. Trimming cost V 2 bases and J 0 bases, with 7 bases left between them. The CDR3 is 14 amino acids.